One sample yielded the 16 T cell receptor beta chains listed below, sequenced in a study of T cell responses to AZD1222 COVID-19 vaccine (dated by TCRdb to 2020 to 2023). The receptor library was made with the immunoSEQ multiplex PCR assay. TCRdb took this table from immuneACCESS and kept in-frame rearrangements with V and J called. Such tables lack part of the clones; where checked against another copy, unresolved V genes explain under half of the gap, and the rest is unexplained. The sample includes more than 80,000 clones, with about 90% observed a single time. The ten largest clones add up to around 8% of the sample. The sample's time point label, decoded: about 28 days (+/-7) after the second vaccine dose. This specimen consisted of peripheral blood, obtained 28 days after the second AZD1222 dose. Receptors were obtained from an adult who received the AZD1222 COVID-19 vaccine.

This clone was seen only once. The rearrangement joins TRBV4-3 to TRBJ2-7; 8 positions agree with TRBD2. Germline lookup yields CDR1 LGHNA and CDR2 YSLEER. The CDR3 totals 16 residues. J gave up 3 bases and V 3 bases, and 10 bases lay outside the gene matches. DNA for the CDR3: TGCGCCAGCAGCCAGGACTCGACGGGGGGGAACTACGAGCAGTACTTC. This encodes CASSQDSTGGNYEQYF.

The chain employs TRBV9 and TRBJ2-2; a weak D match, TRBD2 (6 bases). Germline CDR1 reads SGDLS; CDR2 reads YYNGEE. The germline V and J ends were trimmed by 0 bases and 4 bases, with 10 bases remaining between them. CDR3 length: 15 residues. The CDR3 loop reads CASSVVVGGTGELFF. In DNA form, the CDR3 reads TGTGCCAGCAGCGTAGTAGTCGGGGGCACCGGGGAGCTGTTTTTT.

This clone was detected a few times. The J gene is TRBJ1-4, the V gene TRBV11-2; a possible D gene is TRBD1 (6 bases). This CDR3 region has 15 residues. From germline, CDR1 is SGHAT and CDR2 FQNNGV. The V end lost 1 base, the J end lost 7 bases, and 13 bases lay between the germline ends. As DNA, the CDR3 is TGTGCCAGCAGCTTAGGACAGGTTAGGCGTGAAAAACTGTTTTTT. This codes for CASSLGQVRREKLFF.

The V gene is TRBV9, the J gene TRBJ1-1; D perhaps matches TRBD1 (5 bases). Trimming cost V 2 bases and J 1 base, with 12 bases left between them. The CDR3 has 15 amino acids. The germline gives CDR1 SGDLS, CDR2 YYNGEE. In nucleotides, the CDR3 is TGTGCCAGCAGCGTTGTCGGACACCAGAACACTGAAGCTTTCTTT. Translation gives CASSVVGHQNTEAFF.

The chain recombines TRBV7-3 with TRBJ2-7, with TRBD1 matching over 7 bases. The CDR3 consists of 16 residues. The germline CDR1 and CDR2 sequences are SGHTA and FQGTGA. The V and J ends lost 0 bases and 1 base, in that order; junction bases with no gene match: 6. CDR3 nucleotides: TGTGCCAGCAGCTTAACTTCGACAGGGCAATCCTACGAGCAGTACTTC. This codes for CASSLTSTGQSYEQYF.

The rearrangement uses TRBV4-1 and TRBJ2-7, with 8 bases aligning to TRBD2. V gave up 4 bases and J gave up 3 bases; unmatched junction bases: 8. The CDR3 totals 15 residues. Germline CDR1 is MGHRA and CDR2 is YSYEKL. CDR3 nucleotide sequence: TGCGCCAGCAGCCCTCCAGCGGGGGTTTTCTACGAGCAGTACTTC. Translating it yields CASSPPAGVFYEQYF.

This rearrangement joins TRBV21-1 to TRBJ1-6. TRBV21-1 is listed as a pseudogene. The CDR3 is made up of 16 amino acids. CDR3 sequence (DNA): TGTGCCAACAGGGCGGGGGCCCGCTCCTATAATTCACCCCTCCACTTT. It encodes CANRAGARSYNSPLHF.

V usage is TRBV2 and J usage is TRBJ1-4, with D possibly matching TRBD1 (6 bases). Germline V CDR1 and CDR2: SNHLY, FYNNEI. V lost 7 bases and J 3 bases, leaving 12 bases between the germline ends. CDR3 length: 14 amino acids. The CDR3 bases are TGTGCCAGCATAGGGGGGAGGTCTAATGAAAAACTGTTTTTT. This codes for CASIGGRSNEKLFF.

This sequence joins TRBV16 and TRBJ2-7; weak D call: TRBD1 (5 bases). Trimming took 0 bases from V and 0 from J, leaving 9 bases between them. Germline CDR1 is KGHSY and CDR2 is FQNENV. The CDR3 runs to 15 residues. This chain's CDR3 is CASSQSGPSSYEQYF. The CDR3 DNA reads TGTGCCAGCAGCCAATCGGGGCCGTCCTCCTACGAGCAGTACTTC.

The rearrangement joins TRBV5-6 to TRBJ1-6; 7 nucleotides agree with TRBD1. Germline lookup yields CDR1 SGHDT and CDR2 YYEEEE. The CDR3 is 14 amino acids. J lost 8 bases, V lost 2 bases, and 4 bases had no gene match. CDR3 in DNA: TGTGCCAGCAGCTTCCGGGACAGAGATTCACCCCTCCACTTT. Its protein product is CASSFRDRDSPLHF. Using reference TRBV5-6 and TRBJ1-6 for the parts outside the CDR3, the full variable domain is DAGVTQSPTHLIKTRGQQVTLRCSPKSGHDTVSWYQQALGQGPQFIFQYYEEEERQRGNFPDRFSGHQFPNYSSELNVNALLLGDSALYLCASSFRDRDSPLHFGNGTRLTVT.

The gene calls are TRBV6-1 and TRBJ2-1; 9 positions agree with TRBD2. This CDR3 comprises 16 residues. The V gene end was trimmed by 1 base and the J gene end by 3 bases; junction bases not matched to a gene: 4. Germline values: CDR1 MNHNS, CDR2 SASEGT. The CDR3 reads CASSEEISGGYNEQFF. In nucleotides, the CDR3 is TGTGCCAGCAGTGAAGAGATTAGCGGGGGCTACAATGAGCAGTTCTTC.

The V call is TRBV6-2 or TRBV6-3, the J call TRBJ2-7, with 8 bases that match TRBD2. Germline CDR1 reads MNHEY; CDR2 reads SVGEGT. This CDR3 is built from 19 residues. V lost 1 base and J lost 3; bases outside the gene matches: 17. The CDR3: CASSYFNAPKRGKFYEQYF. The DNA for the CDR3 is TGTGCCAGCAGTTACTTTAACGCGCCTAAGCGGGGGAAATTCTACGAGCAGTACTTC.

The rearrangement links TRBV4-1 to TRBJ2-7, with 7 positions matching TRBD2. V shed 0 bases, J shed 6 bases, and the junction held 8 bases outside the gene matches. The CDR3 is 15 residues long. CDR1 and CDR2 (germline): MGHRA, YSYEKL. The CDR3 region is CASSQEPGGSVEQYF. The CDR3 DNA is TGCGCCAGCAGCCAAGAGCCGGGGGGTTCGGTCGAGCAGTACTTC.

This clone was observed a single time. The chain couples TRBV7-9 to TRBJ2-3; 12 positions match TRBD2. The CDR3 covers 16 residues. Germline V lookup: CDR1 SEHNR, CDR2 FQNEAQ (reference sequence). Germline trimming cut 5 bases from V and 6 bases from J; bases unmatched to any gene: 9. DNA for the CDR3: TGTGCCAGCAGCCCCCCCACTAGCGGGGGGCCGGATACGCAGTATTTT. This encodes CASSPPTSGGPDTQYF.

V gene TRBV28 combines with J gene TRBJ1-1; D ambiguous. Trimming shortened V by 2 bases and J by 3 bases, and 7 bases separated the two germline ends. The CDR3 totals 13 residues. Germline CDR1 and CDR2: MDHEN and SYDVKM. CDR3 sequence (DNA): TGTGCCAGCAGTTTAACGAGGGACACTGAAGCTTTCTTT. Encoded protein: CASSLTRDTEAFF.

This rearrangement joins TRBV12-5 to TRBJ2-3; the D is unclear. This CDR3 is 12 amino acids long. V was cut by 4 bases and J by 2 bases, with 4 bases left in between. Germline V gene lookup returns CDR1 LGHNT and CDR2 FRNRAP. Written as DNA, the CDR3 is TGTGCTAGTGGTTCGGTCACAGATACGCAGTATTTT. Its translation is CASGSVTDTQYF.